This is a list of T cell receptor beta chains from one sample in a study of identical twins. One entry per CDR3 protein results from TCRdb running MiXCR on the 5' RACE reads. This table holds hundreds of thousands of distinct CDR3 sequences, over 15% found once. This same sample was also part of a study on T cells expressing NK-cell markers.

Input material: PBMCs. The receptor source for this set is a woman under 30 in good health. Both conserved end residues are part of each CDR3. A D gene is named only where the DNA matches it firmly. The size of a clone is reported for some rows only, either as once, few or many, or as a class for expanded clones.

TRBJ2-2 | TRBD1 | TRBV9 | few | CASSVGTGGETGELFF | TGTGCCAGCAGCGTAGGGACAGGGGGTGAGACCGGGGAGCTGTTTTTT
TRBJ2-1 | NA | TRBV20-1 | few | CSARNRLSSYNEQFF | TGCAGTGCTAGAAATCGGCTTAGCTCCTACAATGAGCAGTTCTTC
TRBJ2-5 | NA | TRBV28 | NA | CASRSPSPETQYF | TGTGCCAGCAGATCACCCAGCCCCGAGACCCAGTACTTC
TRBJ2-3 | TRBD2 | TRBV9 | few | CASSLNSGSAGGGDTQYF | TGTGCCAGCAGTCTTAATTCAGGATCGGCGGGAGGAGGAGATACGCAGTATTTT
TRBJ2-7 | NA | TRBV24-1 | NA | CATPDHPHEQYF | TGTGCCACCCCCGACCATCCCCACGAGCAGTACTTC
TRBJ1-1 | NA | TRBV9 | few | CASSVVSRDTEAFF | TGTGCCAGCAGCGTAGTCTCGAGGGACACTGAAGCTTTCTTT
TRBJ2-1 | NA | TRBV20-1 | few | CSARSLVFSFF | TGCAGTGCTAGGAGCCTAGTGTTCTCGTTCTTC
TRBJ2-1 | TRBD2 | TRBV9 | NA | CASSSPGTSGTYNEQFF | TGTGCCAGCAGCTCCCCCGGGACTAGCGGGACCTACAATGAGCAGTTCTTC
TRBJ1-5 | NA | TRBV12-3/TRBV12-4 | many | CASSLQGQPQHF | TGTGCCAGCAGTCTCCAAGGGCAGCCCCAGCATTTT
TRBJ1-5 | NA | TRBV15 | NA | CATSKGTGNQPQHF | TGTGCCACCAGCAAAGGGACGGGCAATCAGCCCCAGCATTTT
TRBJ1-3 | NA | TRBV6-5 | NA | CASSYTRGYTIYF | TGTGCCAGCAGTTACACCAGGGGTTACACCATATATTTT
TRBJ2-5 | TRBD2 | TRBV6-5 | few | CASSYSGVGKTQYF | TGTGCCAGCAGTTACAGCGGGGTCGGGAAGACCCAGTACTTC
TRBJ2-1 | TRBD2 | TRBV7-2 | NA | CASSSSGTSGRGEQFF | TGTGCCAGCAGCTCATCCGGGACTAGCGGGAGGGGTGAGCAGTTCTTC
TRBJ1-1 | TRBD1 | TRBV6-1 | NA | CASTLTRTGGREAFF | TGTGCCAGCACCCTTACGCGGACAGGGGGCCGCGAAGCTTTCTTT
TRBJ2-5 | TRBD2 | TRBV6-1 | NA | CASLEREGSQKTQYF | TGTGCCAGCCTGGAGCGGGAGGGGTCTCAGAAGACCCAGTACTTC
TRBJ2-3 | NA | TRBV10-3 | few | CAIGLTSTDTQYF | TGTGCCATTGGACTTACTAGCACAGATACGCAGTATTTT
TRBJ1-2 | TRBD1 | TRBV7-2 | NA | CASSRSLGQVANGYTF | TGTGCCAGCAGCCGTAGTTTAGGACAGGTGGCAAATGGCTACACCTTC
TRBJ2-5 | TRBD2 | TRBV20-1 | NA | CSALAGASGTQYF | TGCAGTGCCTTGGCGGGAGCCTCAGGGACCCAGTACTTC